This T cell receptor beta chain emerged from a study of a mutant IDH1 vaccine in newly diagnosed glioma. At the level of the study: Patients received eight vaccinations in weeks 1, 3, 5, 7, 11, 15, 19, 23. The initiation of vaccination occurred 4-6 weeks after radiotherapy alone, or with temozolomide cycles.

As to this clone: Its antigen is not known.

Germline V gene sequence: CDR1 SGHRS, CDR2 YFSETQ. V was pared by 0 bases and J by 7 bases, with 5 bases of the junction left unmatched. The CDR3 covers 15 residues. Clones were sequenced by immunoSEQ multiplex PCR, and TCRdb holds only the in-frame ones, with some missing. The sample carries about 64,000 clones, roughly 84% recorded once. The time point: week 11, during vaccination. In every dose of vaccine, 300 ug of mutant IDH1 20-mer peptide was given alongside topical imiquimod. The sequence came from a woman aged 45-65 years with glioma. J is TRBJ2-2 and V is TRBV5-1; 8 bases are a match to TRBD1. The starting material was PBMCs, obtained from a glioma patient whose treatment included an IDH1 peptide vaccine. The CDR3 spells CASSLAGGSRGELFF. In DNA form, the CDR3 reads TGCGCCAGCAGCTTGGCAGGGGGCTCCCGCGGGGAGCTGTTTTTT.